This paragraph covers one T cell receptor (beta chain) sequence. Its target is unknown. This CDR3 has 11 amino acids. Losses at the gene ends were 5 bases for V and 13 bases for J; bases not matched to a gene: 5. CDR1 is MNHNY and CDR2 is SVGAGI in the germline V gene (reference sequence). Deep-level running was used for the assay. The table came from immunoSEQ multiplex PCR; TCRdb's copy has only in-frame clones and leaves some out. The data show approximately 2,200,000 clones, about 93% seen once. CD45RO-negative, CCR7-positively selected cells formed the naive CD8 fraction, excluding terminally differentiated effector memory CD45RA+ cells. Healthy HIV-negative adults without recent acute infections or vaccinations served as donors. The source of the sample is a study of shared clonotypes between healthy human individuals. As for the study in general: Three plates were used per donor for CD4 naive, three for CD4 memory, two for CD8 naive and one for CD8 memory. General observations from the study: The study's rarefaction showed incomplete sorted-subset sequencing despite large depth.

This TCR derives from a man between 18 and 35 years old in good health. Some clones in this sample may be carry-over from other donors' samples. The chain uses TRBV6-6 and TRBJ2-1; the match to TRBD2 covers 7 bases. The source material was naive CD8+ T cells from PBMCs. The CDR3 protein is CASSPGGPQFF. CDR3 bases: TGTGCCAGCAGTCCGGGGGGTCCACAGTTCTTC.